This T cell receptor (beta chain) was captured in a study of CD8 T cells in Susac syndrome. In its sample, this clonotype was seen a few times. RNA, at about 0.45 to 1 ug, was reverse transcribed with random hexamers. One entry per CDR3 protein results from TCRdb running MiXCR on the immunoSEQ multiplex PCR reads. The sample lists 110,000 or so distinct CDR3 sequences, roughly 91% occurring once. The clonotype comes from a human donor in good health. The specimen sequenced was CD4+ T cells from PBMCs.

DNA of the CDR3: TGTGCCAGTAGTACGACAGGGGGCACTGAAGCTTTCTTT. Amino acids: CASSTTGGTEAFF. This chain joins TRBV19 and TRBJ1-1, with 9 bases aligning to TRBD1. This CDR3 has 13 residues. Germline V gene data show CDR1 as LNHDA and CDR2 as SQIVND (reference sequence). V trimming: 4 bases; J trimming: 4 bases; junction bases outside the gene matches: 1.